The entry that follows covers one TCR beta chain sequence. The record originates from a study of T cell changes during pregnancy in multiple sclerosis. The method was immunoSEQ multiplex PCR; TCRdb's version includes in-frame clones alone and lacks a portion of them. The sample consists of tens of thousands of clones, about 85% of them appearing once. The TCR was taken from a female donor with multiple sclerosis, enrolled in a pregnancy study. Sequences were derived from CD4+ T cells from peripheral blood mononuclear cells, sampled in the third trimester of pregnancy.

CDR3 in amino acids: CASSRERDNEQFF. The DNA for the CDR3 is TGTGCCAGCAGTCGCGAGAGGGACAATGAGCAGTTCTTC. The V and J genes are TRBV6-1 and TRBJ2-1; perhaps TRBD2 as D (5 bases). CDR3 length: 13 amino acids. Germline CDR1 reads MNHNS; CDR2 reads SASEGT. V gave up 5 bases and J gave up 5 bases, with 10 bases separating them.